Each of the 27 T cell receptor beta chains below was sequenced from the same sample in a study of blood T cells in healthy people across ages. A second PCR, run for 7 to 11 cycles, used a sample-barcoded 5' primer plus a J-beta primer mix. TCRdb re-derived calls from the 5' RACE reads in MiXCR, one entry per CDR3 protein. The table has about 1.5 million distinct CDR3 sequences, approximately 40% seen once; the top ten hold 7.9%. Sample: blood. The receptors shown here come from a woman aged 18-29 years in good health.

CDR3 loop: CASSDTGDSQPQHF. The CDR3 DNA follows: TGTGCCAGCAGTGATACAGGGGATAGTCAGCCCCAGCATTTT. The genes are TRBV2 and TRBJ1-5; 7 bases fit TRBD1. Germline loops: CDR1 SNHLY, CDR2 FYNNEI. The length of the CDR3 is 14 residues. Trimming removed 3 bases from V and 6 bases from J; junction bases left unmatched: 5.

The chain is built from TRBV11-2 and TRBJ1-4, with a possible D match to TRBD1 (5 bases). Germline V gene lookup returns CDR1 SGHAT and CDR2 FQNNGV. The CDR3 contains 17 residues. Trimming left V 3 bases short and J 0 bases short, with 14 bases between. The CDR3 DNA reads TGTGCCAGCAGCTTGGGACGGACCTTTCCAACTAATGAAAAACTGTTTTTT. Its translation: CASSLGRTFPTNEKLFF.

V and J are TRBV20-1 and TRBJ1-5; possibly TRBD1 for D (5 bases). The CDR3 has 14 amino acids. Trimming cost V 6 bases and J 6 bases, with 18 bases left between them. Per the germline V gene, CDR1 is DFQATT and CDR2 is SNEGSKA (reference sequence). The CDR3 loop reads CSAPEEGDRQPQHF. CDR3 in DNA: TGCAGTGCGCCGGAGGAAGGGGATCGTCAGCCCCAGCATTTT.

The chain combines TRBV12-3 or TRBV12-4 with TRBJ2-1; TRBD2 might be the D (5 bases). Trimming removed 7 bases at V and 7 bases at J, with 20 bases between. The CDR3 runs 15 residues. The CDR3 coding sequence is TGTGCCAGCACACCCGAACTAGAGAGTTTGAATGAGCAGTTCTTC. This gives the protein CASTPELESLNEQFF.

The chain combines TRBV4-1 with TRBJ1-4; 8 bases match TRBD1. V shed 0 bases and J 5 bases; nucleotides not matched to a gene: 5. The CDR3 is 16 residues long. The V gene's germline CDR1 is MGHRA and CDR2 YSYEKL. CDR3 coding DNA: TGCGCCAGCAGCCAAGATCGGAGGACAGGGAATGAAAAACTGTTTTTT. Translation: CASSQDRRTGNEKLFF.

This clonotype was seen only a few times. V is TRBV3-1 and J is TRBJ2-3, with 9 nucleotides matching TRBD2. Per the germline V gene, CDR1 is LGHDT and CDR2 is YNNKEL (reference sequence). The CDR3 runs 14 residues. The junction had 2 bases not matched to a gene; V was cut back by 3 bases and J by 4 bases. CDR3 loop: CASSHRGRADTQYF. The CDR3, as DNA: TGTGCCAGCAGCCACCGCGGGAGGGCAGATACGCAGTATTTT.

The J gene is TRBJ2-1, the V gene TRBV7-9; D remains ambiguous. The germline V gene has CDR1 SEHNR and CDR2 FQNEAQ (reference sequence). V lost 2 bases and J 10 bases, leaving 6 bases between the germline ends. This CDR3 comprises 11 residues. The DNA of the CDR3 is TGTGCCAGCAGCTTATCCACAGAGCAGTTCTTC. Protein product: CASSLSTEQFF.

In nucleotides, the CDR3 is TGTGCCAGTAGTACCGGGACAGGGGGATTAGGGTACCAAGAGACCCAGTACTTC. Residues: CASSTGTGGLGYQETQYF. The chain has TRBV19 and TRBJ2-5, with 11 bases lining up with TRBD1. The trim removed 4 bases at V and 0 bases at J, leaving 10 bases unmatched. From germline, CDR1 is LNHDA and CDR2 SQIVND (reference sequence). The CDR3 has 18 residues.

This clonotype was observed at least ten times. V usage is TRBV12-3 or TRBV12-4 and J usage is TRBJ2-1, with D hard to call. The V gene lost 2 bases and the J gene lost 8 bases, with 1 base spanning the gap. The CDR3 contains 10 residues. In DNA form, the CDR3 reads TGTGCCAGCAGTTTACATGAGCAGTTCTTC. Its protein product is CASSLHEQFF.

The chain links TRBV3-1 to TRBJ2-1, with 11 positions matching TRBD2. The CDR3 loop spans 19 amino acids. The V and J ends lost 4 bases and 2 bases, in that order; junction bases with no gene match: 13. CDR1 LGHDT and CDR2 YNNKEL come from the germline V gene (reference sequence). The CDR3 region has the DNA TGTGCCAGCAGCCCCGATTCGGTCCTAGCGGGAGGCGCCTACAATGAGCAGTTCTTC. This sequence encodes CASSPDSVLAGGAYNEQFF.

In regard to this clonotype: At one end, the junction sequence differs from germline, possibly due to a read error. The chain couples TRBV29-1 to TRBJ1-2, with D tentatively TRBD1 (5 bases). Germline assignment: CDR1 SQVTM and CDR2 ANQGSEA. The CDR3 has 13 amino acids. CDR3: CSVEGDGNYGHTF. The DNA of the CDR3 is TGCAGCGTTGAGGGGGACGGGAACTATGGCCACACCTTC.

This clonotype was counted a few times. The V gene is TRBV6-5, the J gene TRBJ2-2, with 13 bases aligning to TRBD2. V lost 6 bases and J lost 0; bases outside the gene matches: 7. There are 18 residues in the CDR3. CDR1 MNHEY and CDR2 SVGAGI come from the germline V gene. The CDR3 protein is CASSYSGLAGSNTGELFF. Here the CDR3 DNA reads TGTGCCAGCAGCTATTCGGGACTAGCGGGATCGAACACCGGGGAGCTGTTTTTT.

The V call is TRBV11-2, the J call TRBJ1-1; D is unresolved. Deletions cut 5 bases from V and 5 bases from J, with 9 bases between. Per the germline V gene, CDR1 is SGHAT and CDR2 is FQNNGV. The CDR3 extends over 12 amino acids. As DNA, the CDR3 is TGTGCCAGCAGCCGCCGGCAGACTGAAGCTTTCTTT. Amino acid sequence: CASSRRQTEAFF. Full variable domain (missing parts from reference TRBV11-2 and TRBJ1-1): EAGVAQSPRYKIIEKRQSVAFWCNPISGHATLYWYQQILGQGPKLLIQFQNNGVVDDSQLPKDRFSAERLKGVDSTLKIQPAKLEDSAVYLCASSRRQTEAFFGQGTRLTVV.

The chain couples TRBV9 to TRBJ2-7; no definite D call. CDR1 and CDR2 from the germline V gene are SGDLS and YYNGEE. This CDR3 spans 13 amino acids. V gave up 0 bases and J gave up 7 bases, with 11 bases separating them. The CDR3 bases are TGTGCCAGCAGCGTAGATCCTATGGGAGAGCAGTACTTC. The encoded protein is CASSVDPMGEQYF.

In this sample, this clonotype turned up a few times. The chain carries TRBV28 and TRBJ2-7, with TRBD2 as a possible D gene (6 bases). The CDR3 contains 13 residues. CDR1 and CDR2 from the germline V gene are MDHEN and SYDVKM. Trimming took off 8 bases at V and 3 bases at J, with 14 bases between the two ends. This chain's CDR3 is CASCPGLYYEQYF. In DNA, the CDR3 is TGTGCCAGCTGTCCGGGACTCTACTACGAGCAGTACTTC.

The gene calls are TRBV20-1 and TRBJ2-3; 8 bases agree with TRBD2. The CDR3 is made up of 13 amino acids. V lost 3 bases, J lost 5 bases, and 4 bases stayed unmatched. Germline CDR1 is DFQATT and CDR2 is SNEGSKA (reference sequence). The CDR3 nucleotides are TGCAGTGCTAGGATCCTAGCGGGAGATACGCAGTATTTT. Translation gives CSARILAGDTQYF.

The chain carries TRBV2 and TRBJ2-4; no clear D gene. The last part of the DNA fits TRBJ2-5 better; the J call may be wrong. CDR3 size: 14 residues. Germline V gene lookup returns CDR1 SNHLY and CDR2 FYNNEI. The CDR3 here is CASSEARNQETQYF. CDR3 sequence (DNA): TGTGCCAGCAGTGAAGCCAGGAACCAAGAGACCCAGTACTTC.

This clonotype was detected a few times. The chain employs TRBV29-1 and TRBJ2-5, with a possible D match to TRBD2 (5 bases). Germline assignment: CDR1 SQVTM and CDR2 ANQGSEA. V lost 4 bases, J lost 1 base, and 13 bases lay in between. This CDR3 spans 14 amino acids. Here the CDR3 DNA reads TGCAGCGTTGGGCGGCCGGGATTCCAAGAGACCCAGTACTTC. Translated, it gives CSVGRPGFQETQYF.

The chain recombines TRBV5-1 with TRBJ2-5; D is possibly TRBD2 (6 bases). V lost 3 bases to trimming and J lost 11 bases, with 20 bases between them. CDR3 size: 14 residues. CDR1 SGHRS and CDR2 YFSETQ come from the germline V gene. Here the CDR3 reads CASSSLAGNSEQYF. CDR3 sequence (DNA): TGCGCCAGCAGCTCACTAGCAGGGAATAGTGAGCAGTACTTC. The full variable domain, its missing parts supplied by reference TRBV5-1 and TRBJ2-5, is KAGVTQTPRYLIKTRGQQVTLSCSPISGHRSVSWYQQTPGQGLQFLFEYFSETQRNKGNFPGRFSGRQFSNSRSEMNVSTLELGDSALYLCASSSLAGNSEQYFGPGTRLLVL.

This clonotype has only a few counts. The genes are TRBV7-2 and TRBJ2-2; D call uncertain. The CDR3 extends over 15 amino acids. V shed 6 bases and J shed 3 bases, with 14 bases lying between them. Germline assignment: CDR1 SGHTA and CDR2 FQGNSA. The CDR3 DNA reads TGTGCCAGCAGTCGTCGGAGTGCGGACACCGGGGAGCTGTTTTTT. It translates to CASSRRSADTGELFF.

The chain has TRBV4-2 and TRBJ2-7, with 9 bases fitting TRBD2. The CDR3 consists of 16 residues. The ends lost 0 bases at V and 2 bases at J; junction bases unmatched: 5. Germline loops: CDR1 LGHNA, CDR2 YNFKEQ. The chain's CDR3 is CASSQDGLAGPYEQYF. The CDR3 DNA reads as TGTGCCAGCAGCCAAGATGGGCTAGCGGGGCCCTACGAGCAGTACTTC.

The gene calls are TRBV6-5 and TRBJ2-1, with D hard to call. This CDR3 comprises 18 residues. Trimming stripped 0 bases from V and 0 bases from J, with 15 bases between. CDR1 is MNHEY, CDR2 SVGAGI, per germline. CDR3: CASSYSEALDDSYNEQFF. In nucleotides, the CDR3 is TGTGCCAGCAGTTACTCCGAGGCTCTAGATGACTCCTACAATGAGCAGTTCTTC.

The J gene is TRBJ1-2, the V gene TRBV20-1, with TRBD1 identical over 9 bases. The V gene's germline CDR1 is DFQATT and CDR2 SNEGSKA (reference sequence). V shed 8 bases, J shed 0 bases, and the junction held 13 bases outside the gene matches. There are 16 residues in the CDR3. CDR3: CSPETDWDRANYGYTF. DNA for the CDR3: TGCAGTCCTGAAACAGATTGGGACAGGGCTAACTATGGCTACACCTTC.

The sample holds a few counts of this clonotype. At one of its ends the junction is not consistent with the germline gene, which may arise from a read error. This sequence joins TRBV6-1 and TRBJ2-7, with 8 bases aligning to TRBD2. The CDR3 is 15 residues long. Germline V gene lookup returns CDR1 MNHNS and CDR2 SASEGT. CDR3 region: CASREGAGVSYEQYF. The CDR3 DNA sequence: TGTGCCAGCAGGGAAGGAGCGGGGGTGTCCTACGAGCAGTACTTC.

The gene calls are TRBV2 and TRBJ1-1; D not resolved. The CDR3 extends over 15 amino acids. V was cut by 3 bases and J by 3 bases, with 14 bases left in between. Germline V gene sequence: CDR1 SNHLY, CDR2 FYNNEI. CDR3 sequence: CASSERYGGDTEAFF. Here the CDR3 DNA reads TGTGCCAGCAGTGAGAGGTATGGAGGAGACACTGAAGCTTTCTTT. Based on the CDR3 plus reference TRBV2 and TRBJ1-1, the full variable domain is EPEVTQTPSHQVTQMGQEVILRCVPISNHLYFYWYRQILGQKVEFLVSFYNNEISEKSEIFDDQFSVERPDGSNFTLKIRSTKLEDSAMYFCASSERYGGDTEAFFGQGTRLTVV.

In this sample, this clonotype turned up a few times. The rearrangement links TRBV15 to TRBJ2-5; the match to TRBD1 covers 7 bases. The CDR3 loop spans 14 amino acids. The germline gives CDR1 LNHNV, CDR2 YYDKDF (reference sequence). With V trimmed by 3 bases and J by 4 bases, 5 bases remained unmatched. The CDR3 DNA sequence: TGTGCCACCAGCAGCCCCACAGGGGCAGAGACCCAGTACTTC. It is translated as CATSSPTGAETQYF.

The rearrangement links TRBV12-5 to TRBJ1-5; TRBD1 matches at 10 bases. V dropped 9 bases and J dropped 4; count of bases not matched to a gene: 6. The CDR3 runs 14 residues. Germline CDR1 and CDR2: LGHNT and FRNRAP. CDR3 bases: TGTGCTAGCTTTCCGGGACAGGGGAATCAGCCCCAGCATTTT. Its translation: CASFPGQGNQPQHF.